The 13 T cell receptor beta chains below all came from one sample that was sequenced in a study of CD8 T cells in Susac syndrome. With random hexamers, 0.5 to 1 ug RNA was reverse transcribed. TCRdb passed the immunoSEQ multiplex PCR reads through MiXCR, listing each CDR3 protein once. There are about 170,000 distinct CDR3 sequences in the sample; about 93% occur only once, and 0.09% to 0.095% lies in the top ten. Sample: CD4+ T cells from PBMCs. All receptors come from a human donor with multiple sclerosis.

This clonotype was seen once. The chain recombines TRBV5-4 with TRBJ2-1; D ambiguous. The CDR3 contains 17 residues. The V and J ends lost 0 bases and 0 bases respectively, with 13 bases between them. Germline CDR1 SGHNT, CDR2 YYREEE (reference sequence). The DNA for the CDR3 is TGTGCCAGCAGCTTGGGGCAGCGTTTGAGCTCCTACAATGAGCAGTTCTTC. Protein product: CASSLGQRLSSYNEQFF. Based on the CDR3 plus reference TRBV5-4 and TRBJ2-1, the full variable domain is ETGVTQSPTHLIKTRGQQVTLRCSSQSGHNTVSWYQQALGQGPQFIFQYYREEENGRGNFPPRFSGLQFPNYSSELNVNALELDDSALYLCASSLGQRLSSYNEQFFGPGTRLTVL.

V is TRBV5-1 and J is TRBJ1-2; 11 bases are a match to TRBD1. V gave up 3 bases and J gave up 4 bases; unmatched junction bases: 2. This CDR3 comprises 14 residues. In germline, CDR1 is SGHRS, CDR2 YFSETQ. The CDR3 coding sequence is TGCGCCAGCAGCTCCGGACAGGGGGCCTATGGCTACACCTTC. It is translated as CASSSGQGAYGYTF.

The rearrangement uses TRBV30 and TRBJ2-1, with 12 bases aligning to TRBD2. This CDR3 is built from 15 residues. The germline gives CDR1 GTSNPN, CDR2 SVGIG (reference sequence). V shed 3 bases and J 10 bases; nucleotides not matched to a gene: 10. CDR3 amino acids: CAWSLGLAGNVEQFF. In DNA form, the CDR3 reads TGTGCCTGGAGCCTCGGACTAGCGGGAAATGTGGAGCAGTTCTTC.

This chain joins TRBV5-1 and TRBJ1-1, with D possibly matching TRBD1 (5 bases). Trimming left V 4 bases short and J 4 bases short, with 17 bases between. The germline CDR1 and CDR2 sequences are SGHRS and YFSETQ. This CDR3 contains 15 residues. CDR3 residues: CASSGLGAWGTEAFF. The CDR3 region has the DNA TGCGCCAGCAGCGGTCTTGGGGCTTGGGGCACTGAAGCTTTCTTT.

This chain uses TRBV7-2 with TRBJ1-2, with TRBD1 as a possible D gene (6 bases). The CDR3 is 14 amino acids. V was shortened by 5 bases and J by 5 bases, with 15 bases between the two germline ends. CDR1 and CDR2 (germline): SGHTA, FQGNSA. CDR3 sequence: CASSLDRREYGYTF. In nucleotides, the CDR3 is TGTGCCAGCAGCCTCGACAGGAGAGAGTATGGCTACACCTTC. Combining the CDR3 with reference TRBV7-2 and TRBJ1-2 gives the whole variable domain GAGVSQSPSNKVTEKGKDVELRCDPISGHTALYWYRQSLGQGLEFLIYFQGNSAPDKSGLPSDRFSAERTGGSVSTLTIQRTQQEDSAVYLCASSLDRREYGYTFGSGTRLTVV.

This clonotype was counted a single time. The chain uses TRBV6-1 and TRBJ1-1; D might be TRBD1 (6 bases). Per germline, CDR1 MNHNS and CDR2 SASEGT. CDR3 length: 14 residues. Trimming cost V 5 bases and J 6 bases, with 16 bases left between them. CDR3 region: CASSTIGGAAEAFF. The CDR3 DNA reads TGTGCCAGCAGTACAATCGGGGGGGCGGCTGAAGCTTTCTTT.

The chain recombines TRBV6-4 with TRBJ2-2, with 13 nucleotides matching TRBD2. The CDR3 extends over 15 amino acids. V was pared by 5 bases and J by 4 bases, with 1 base of the junction left unmatched. The germline V gene has CDR1 MRHNA and CDR2 SNTAGT. The CDR3 nucleotides read TGTGCCAGCAGTCGACTAGCGGGGGGCACCGGGGAGCTGTTTTTT. Its protein is CASSRLAGGTGELFF.

This clonotype was found once. This chain links TRBV20-1 with TRBJ2-3; no clear D. Germline V gene sequence: CDR1 DFQATT, CDR2 SNEGSKA (reference sequence). V was trimmed by 1 base and J by 4 bases, leaving 6 bases between them. The CDR3 extends over 12 amino acids. Written as DNA, the CDR3 is TGCAGTGCTAGAGGACGGGCAGATACGCAGTATTTT. It encodes CSARGRADTQYF.

The genes are TRBV23-1 and TRBJ2-6; TRBD2 is a possible D gene (6 bases). TRBV23-1 is an ORF, and what it does is uncertain. V dropped 2 bases and J dropped 3 bases, with 17 bases sitting between them. The CDR3 runs to 18 residues. The CDR3 loop reads CASSQGTGPFRGANVLTF. CDR3 nucleotides: TGCGCCAGCAGTCAAGGGACTGGGCCTTTTCGTGGGGCCAACGTCCTGACTTTC.

This clonotype was detected only once. The chain links TRBV6-6 to TRBJ1-2, with TRBD1 identical over 8 bases. CDR1 is MNHNY, CDR2 SVGAGI, per germline (reference sequence). With V trimmed by 2 bases and J by 6 bases, 5 bases remained unmatched. The CDR3 covers 14 residues. The CDR3 DNA sequence: TGTGCCAGCAGTTACCCGACAGGGGCGGATGGCTACACCTTC. The encoded protein is CASSYPTGADGYTF.

The chain has TRBV6-2 or TRBV6-3 and TRBJ2-2, with TRBD2 matching over 10 bases. CDR3 length equals 17 residues. Looked up from germline, CDR1 is MNHEY and CDR2 is SVGEGT. With V trimmed by 6 bases and J by 2 bases, 9 bases remained unmatched. This CDR3 reads CASRRLAGPSNTGELFF. The CDR3 bases are TGTGCCAGCAGGCGACTAGCGGGTCCATCTAACACCGGGGAGCTGTTTTTT.

This clonotype appeared a single time. This chain links TRBV5-1 with TRBJ1-2; 8 nucleotides align to TRBD1. Germline V lookup: CDR1 SGHRS, CDR2 YFSETQ. V dropped 6 bases and J dropped 6; count of bases not matched to a gene: 7. The CDR3 is 13 residues long. The CDR3 sequence is CASTGDRRNGYTF. The CDR3 DNA is TGCGCCAGCACCGGGGACAGGCGCAATGGCTACACCTTC.

This chain joins TRBV9 and TRBJ2-5; D perhaps matches TRBD2 (6 bases). Germline CDR1 reads SGDLS; CDR2 reads YYNGEE. The V gene lost 0 bases and the J gene lost 7 bases, with 10 bases spanning the gap. CDR3 length equals 13 residues. CDR3 amino acids: CASSVAMEGTQYF. DNA for the CDR3: TGTGCCAGCAGCGTAGCTATGGAGGGGACCCAGTACTTC.